A single sample gave rise to the 23 T cell receptor beta chains below, sequenced in a study of cytomegalovirus exposure and HLA in healthy donors. PCR used 60 Vbeta primers and 13 Jbeta primers. The repertoire was sequenced with immunoSEQ multiplex PCR; TCRdb's copy has only in-frame clones and lacks some. The data contain approximately 72,000 clones, around 79% of them singletons. The sequencing sample was made of PBMCs. The receptors shown here come from a male donor in good health and CMV-seropositive.

The gene calls are TRBV7-3 and TRBJ2-3; 8 bases match TRBD2. CDR3 length equals 17 residues. From germline, CDR1 is SGHTA and CDR2 FQGTGA. The V and J ends lost 3 bases and 5 bases, in that order; junction bases with no gene match: 13. The CDR3 DNA reads TGTGCCAGCAGCTTCTTGCAGCGGGGGCATCCGGGAGATACGCAGTATTTT. This encodes CASSFLQRGHPGDTQYF.

CDR3: CASSFSGRLAGYNEQFF. CDR3 coding DNA: TGTGCCAGCAGTTTTTCTGGACGTCTAGCGGGCTACAATGAGCAGTTCTTC. This chain uses TRBV27 with TRBJ2-1; 8 bases map to TRBD2. The germline gives CDR1 MNHEY, CDR2 SMNVEV (reference sequence). Trimming took 3 bases from V and 3 from J; bases not matched to a gene: 10. The CDR3 loop spans 17 amino acids.

With regard to this clone: Other DNA sequences in the same sample also yield this CDR3. The V gene is TRBV19, the J gene TRBJ1-2; 9 bases line up with TRBD1. V shed 3 bases and J 2 bases; nucleotides not matched to a gene: 13. CDR3 length: 18 amino acids. From germline, CDR1 is LNHDA and CDR2 SQIVND (reference sequence). The CDR3 region is CASSIPPGQGRLNYGYTF. In DNA form, the CDR3 reads TGTGCCAGTAGTATTCCTCCGGGACAGGGAAGATTGAACTATGGCTACACCTTC.

This chain joins TRBV7-9 and TRBJ1-4, with D possibly matching TRBD1 (6 bases). Germline CDR1 reads SEHNR; CDR2 reads FQNEAQ (reference sequence). The CDR3 is 14 residues long. The V gene lost 7 bases and the J gene lost 8 bases, with 17 bases spanning the gap. For the CDR3, the DNA is TGTGCCAGCAAGCTTACATCAGGGGACGAAAAACTGTTTTTT. Its protein is CASKLTSGDEKLFF. Looking up the rest from reference TRBV7-9 and TRBJ1-4 gives the full variable domain: DTGVSQNPRHKITKRGQNVTFRCDPISEHNRLYWYRQTLGQGPEFLTYFQNEAQLEKSRLLSDRFSAERPKGSFSTLEIQRTEQGDSAMYLCASKLTSGDEKLFFGSGTQLSVL.

The chain uses TRBV5-5 and TRBJ2-7; TRBD2 matches 8 bases. The J segment lost 0 bases and the V segment lost 2 bases, leaving 1 base of the junction unmatched. Germline-derived CDR1 and CDR2 are SGHKS and YYEKEE (reference sequence). The CDR3 sequence is 14 residues long. The CDR3 reads CASSFREGSYEQYF. CDR3 DNA sequence: TGTGCCAGCAGCTTCCGGGAGGGCTCCTACGAGCAGTACTTC.

The chain carries TRBV18 and TRBJ2-7; TRBD2 is a possible D gene (6 bases). The CDR3 is made up of 16 amino acids. The V gene's germline CDR1 is KGHSH and CDR2 LQKENI. V lost 2 bases and J lost 2, with 16 bases in between. In DNA, the CDR3 is TGTGCCAGCTCACCAGTCGGGGGAGTGGAGACCTACGAGCAGTACTTC. Protein: CASSPVGGVETYEQYF.

The chain carries TRBV30 and TRBJ2-2; 7 nucleotides agree with TRBD2. Germline V gives CDR1 GTSNPN, CDR2 SVGIG (reference sequence). The CDR3 covers 14 residues. V gave up 3 bases and J gave up 6 bases; unmatched junction bases: 7. CDR3 loop: CAWRAGTISGELFF. CDR3 in DNA: TGTGCCTGGAGAGCCGGGACTATCTCCGGGGAGCTGTTTTTT.

The chain links TRBV7-8 to TRBJ2-1; tentatively, D is TRBD2 (6 bases). Between the trimmed V and J ends, which lost 4 bases and 3 bases, there was a span of 16 bases. CDR1 is SGHVS, CDR2 FQNEAQ, per germline. The CDR3 contains 16 residues. Here the CDR3 reads CASSYRTVAVYNEQFF. CDR3 DNA: TGTGCCAGCAGCTACCGTACTGTAGCGGTCTACAATGAGCAGTTCTTC.

This clone was seen a few times. The chain is built from TRBV27 and TRBJ2-2; 11 positions match TRBD2. The CDR3 is made up of 15 amino acids. Germline CDR1 MNHEY, CDR2 SMNVEV (reference sequence). The V segment lost 11 bases and the J segment 3 bases; nucleotides outside the gene matches: 8. CDR3 protein: CAVKALAGDTGELFF. The CDR3 region has the DNA TGTGCCGTAAAAGCACTAGCGGGGGACACCGGGGAGCTGTTTTTT.

This chain connects TRBV28 to TRBJ2-7; 8 bases fit TRBD1. Germline V gives CDR1 MDHEN, CDR2 SYDVKM. V shed 3 bases, J shed 4 bases, and the junction held 5 bases outside the gene matches. The CDR3 consists of 14 residues. The CDR3 bases are TGTGCCAGCAGTTTCCCAGGGGGCTCTTACGAGCAGTACTTC. It translates to CASSFPGGSYEQYF.

The V gene is TRBV15, the J gene TRBJ1-2; 7 nucleotides line up with TRBD1. The germline V gene has CDR1 LNHNV and CDR2 YYDKDF (reference sequence). V lost 3 bases, J lost 3 bases, and 10 bases stayed unmatched. The CDR3 runs 16 residues. As DNA, the CDR3 is TGTGCCACCAGCAGCGCGGAGGACAGGATCGACTATGGCTACACCTTC. Translated: CATSSAEDRIDYGYTF. Full variable domain (outside the CDR3, taken from reference TRBV15 and TRBJ1-2): DAMVIQNPRYQVTQFGKPVTLSCSQTLNHNVMYWYQQKSSQAPKLLFHYYDKDFNNEADTPDNFQSRRPNTSFCFLDIRSPGLGDTAMYLCATSSAEDRIDYGYTFGSGTRLTVV.

The V gene is TRBV10-3, the J gene TRBJ2-7, with 8 bases fitting TRBD1. CDR3 length: 13 residues. The germline V gene has CDR1 ENHRY and CDR2 SYGVKD. V lost 10 bases and J lost 6; bases outside the gene matches: 11. In nucleotides, the CDR3 is TGTGCCAGCAACCGGGACAGGCCCAGCGAGCAGTACTTC. Translation gives CASNRDRPSEQYF.

The chain uses TRBV4-3 and TRBJ2-1; 7 bases match TRBD2. The CDR3 loop spans 16 amino acids. Germline trimming cut 2 bases from V and 4 bases from J; bases unmatched to any gene: 8. Germline assignment: CDR1 LGHNA and CDR2 YSLEER. The CDR3 loop is CASSQQIAGPYNEQFF. The CDR3 coding sequence is TGCGCCAGCAGCCAACAAATAGCGGGCCCTTACAATGAGCAGTTCTTC.

The rearrangement joins TRBV6-5 to TRBJ2-2; the D gene is possibly TRBD2 (5 bases). Per germline, CDR1 MNHEY and CDR2 SVGAGI. Trimming took 4 bases from V and 2 from J, leaving 14 bases between them. This CDR3 comprises 16 residues. CDR3 sequence reads: CASSSPGKQNTGELFF. The CDR3 region has the DNA TGTGCCAGCAGTTCCCCCGGGAAACAAAACACCGGGGAGCTGTTTTTT.

This chain connects TRBV28 to TRBJ1-1, with unresolved D. Germline V gene data show CDR1 as MDHEN and CDR2 as SYDVKM. CDR3 length equals 14 residues. V was clipped by 4 bases and J by 0 bases, with 9 bases between them. CDR3 in amino acids: CASSSPQMNTEAFF. The CDR3 DNA reads as TGTGCCAGCAGTTCGCCACAAATGAACACTGAAGCTTTCTTT.

The rearrangement uses TRBV27 and TRBJ2-5, with 7 bases identical to TRBD1. In germline, CDR1 is MNHEY, CDR2 SMNVEV (reference sequence). The J segment lost 6 bases and the V segment lost 5 bases, leaving 9 bases of the junction unmatched. CDR3 length: 14 residues. Here the CDR3 DNA reads TGTGCCAGCAGTAGAACGACAGGGTGGCAGACCCAGTACTTC. This sequence encodes CASSRTTGWQTQYF.

This rearrangement joins TRBV28 to TRBJ1-2; the match to TRBD1 covers 8 bases. Germline loops: CDR1 MDHEN, CDR2 SYDVKM. V was pared by 6 bases and J by 4 bases, with 7 bases of the junction left unmatched. The CDR3 length is 14 residues. CDR3 protein: CASSGQGVSYGYTF. The CDR3 region has the DNA TGTGCCAGCAGCGGACAGGGCGTATCCTATGGCTACACCTTC.

This chain uses TRBV6-1 with TRBJ1-6; possible D gene TRBD1, 5 bases. Germline CDR1 is MNHNS and CDR2 is SASEGT. This CDR3 is built from 14 residues. Trimming removed 5 bases at V and 4 bases at J, with 9 bases between. The CDR3 spells CASSRGQYNSPLHF. The CDR3 DNA follows: TGTGCCAGCAGTCGCGGACAATATAATTCACCCCTCCACTTT.

The rearrangement uses TRBV29-1 and TRBJ2-5; perhaps TRBD2 as D (5 bases). Gene TRBJ2-7 matches the end of the DNA better, so the J call may be wrong. Germline CDR1 SQVTM, CDR2 ANQGSEA. This CDR3 has 12 amino acids. The CDR3 region is CSVRERESEQYF. The CDR3 region has the DNA TGCAGCGTGCGTGAGAGGGAATCCGAGCAGTACTTC.

The sample holds one count of this clone. V and J are TRBV9 and TRBJ2-3, with D tentatively TRBD2 (5 bases). The CDR3 sequence is 18 residues long. The V end lost 0 bases, the J end lost 2 bases, and 19 bases lay between the germline ends. Per germline, CDR1 SGDLS and CDR2 YYNGEE. This CDR3 is CASSVAPTSFGHTDTQYF. The CDR3 DNA sequence: TGTGCCAGCAGCGTAGCCCCAACTAGTTTCGGTCACACAGATACGCAGTATTTT.

This clone came up once. The rearrangement joins TRBV6-6 to TRBJ2-1; TRBD2 matches at 8 bases. CDR1 is MNHNY and CDR2 is SVGAGI in the germline V gene (reference sequence). The CDR3 has 16 amino acids. V shed 2 bases and J 8 bases; nucleotides not matched to a gene: 11. CDR3 bases: TGTGCCAGCAGTTACGCCGGGACTAGTGGAATCTATGAGCAGTTCTTC. Protein sequence: CASSYAGTSGIYEQFF.

This sequence joins TRBV29-1 and TRBJ1-2; 7 nucleotides agree with TRBD1. CDR1 is SQVTM, CDR2 ANQGSEA, per germline. CDR3 length: 11 residues. The junction had 1 base not matched to a gene; V was cut back by 0 bases and J by 9 bases. CDR3 region: CSVEDRGSYTF. CDR3 nucleotide sequence: TGCAGCGTTGAAGACAGGGGGAGCTACACCTTC.

This chain connects TRBV10-1 to TRBJ2-1; D possibly corresponds to TRBD2 (6 bases). The CDR3 extends over 11 amino acids. Germline V gives CDR1 WNHNN, CDR2 SYGVQD (reference sequence). The V and J ends lost 7 bases and 9 bases respectively, with 10 bases between them. This chain's CDR3 is CASILGGEQFF. As DNA, the CDR3 is TGCGCCAGCATTCTGGGGGGTGAGCAGTTCTTC.